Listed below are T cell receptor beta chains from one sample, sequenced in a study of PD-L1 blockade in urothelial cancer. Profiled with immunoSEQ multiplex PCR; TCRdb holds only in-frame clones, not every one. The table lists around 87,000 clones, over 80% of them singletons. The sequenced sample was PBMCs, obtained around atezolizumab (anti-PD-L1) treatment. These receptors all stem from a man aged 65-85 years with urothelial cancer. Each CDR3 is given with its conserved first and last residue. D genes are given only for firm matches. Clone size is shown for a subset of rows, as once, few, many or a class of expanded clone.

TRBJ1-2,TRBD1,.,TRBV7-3,CASSSGQGYGYTF,TGTGCCAGCAGCTCGGGACAGGGGTATGGCTACACCTTC
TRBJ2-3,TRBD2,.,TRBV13,CASSPSDAGGTDTQYF,TGTGCCAGCAGTCCCTCGGATGCGGGGGGGACAGATACGCAGTATTTT
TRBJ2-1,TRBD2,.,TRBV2,CASSATSGGVNEQFF,TGTGCCAGCAGTGCAACTAGCGGGGGCGTCAATGAGCAGTTCTTC
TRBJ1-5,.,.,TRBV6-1,CASSVPRGSEGQPQHF,TGTGCCAGCAGTGTACCGAGGGGTTCGGAGGGTCAGCCCCAGCATTTT
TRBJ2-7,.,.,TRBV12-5,CASSPRGGAYEQYF,TGTGCTAGTTCCCCCCGAGGCGGGGCGTACGAGCAGTACTTC
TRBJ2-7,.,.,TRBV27,CASSLLVVSGTNLEHEQYF,TGTGCCAGCAGTTTATTGGTTGTTAGCGGCACCAACCTGGAGCACGAGCAGTACTTC
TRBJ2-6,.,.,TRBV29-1,CSATSTGANVLTF,TGCAGCGCCACAAGTACTGGGGCCAACGTCCTGACTTTC
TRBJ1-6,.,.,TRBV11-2,CASSPRRNNSPLHF,TGTGCCAGCAGCCCCAGAAGAAATAATTCACCCCTCCACTTT
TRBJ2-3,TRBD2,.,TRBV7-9,CASSFGGGAGTQYF,TGTGCCAGCAGCTTTGGCGGGGGGGCAGGTACGCAGTATTTT
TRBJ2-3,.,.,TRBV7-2,CASSSISDTQYF,TGTGCCAGCAGCTCAATTTCAGATACGCAGTATTTT
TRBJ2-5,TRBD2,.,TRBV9,CASTPGGEQAETQYF,TGTGCCAGCACCCCCGGGGGGGAACAAGCGGAGACCCAGTACTTC
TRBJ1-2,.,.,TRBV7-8,CASSLGRSDGYTF,TGTGCCAGCAGCTTAGGCAGGTCCGATGGCTACACCTTC
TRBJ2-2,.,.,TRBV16,CASSQNTLFTGGELFF,TGTGCCAGCAGCCAAAACACGCTATTTACAGGCGGGGAGCTGTTTTTT
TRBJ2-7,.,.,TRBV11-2,CASSLGPTGLYYEQYF,TGTGCCAGCAGCTTGGGTCCGACAGGTTTATACTACGAGCAGTACTTC
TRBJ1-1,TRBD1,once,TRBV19,CASSRDRDTEAFF,TGTGCCAGTAGCCGGGACAGAGACACTGAAGCTTTCTTT
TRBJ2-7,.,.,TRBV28,CASTRQASDEQYF,TGTGCCAGCACCCGACAGGCCTCGGACGAGCAGTACTTC
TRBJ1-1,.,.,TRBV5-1,CASSLSGQLNTEAFF,TGCGCCAGCAGTCTGAGTGGGCAGCTGAACACTGAAGCTTTCTTT
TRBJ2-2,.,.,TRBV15,CATSRDSIRNTGELFF,TGTGCCACCAGCAGAGATTCTATACGGAACACCGGGGAGCTGTTTTTT
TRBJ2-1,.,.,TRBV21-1,CASKSGQGSYNEQFF,TGTGCCAGCAAATCGGGACAGGGGTCCTACAATGAGCAGTTCTTC
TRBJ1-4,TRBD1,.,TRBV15,CATSNRQGNNEKLFF,TGTGCCACCAGCAACAGACAGGGGAATAATGAAAAACTGTTTTTT
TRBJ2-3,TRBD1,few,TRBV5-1,CASSLEPGGVTDTQYF,TGCGCCAGCAGCTTGGAGCCAGGGGGTGTGACAGATACGCAGTATTTT
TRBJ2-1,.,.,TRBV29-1,CSVPRSGSYNEQFF,TGCAGCGTTCCTAGGAGCGGCTCCTACAATGAGCAGTTCTTC
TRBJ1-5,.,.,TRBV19,CATSRAGLSNQPQHF,TGTGCCACCTCAAGGGCGGGGCTTAGCAATCAGCCCCAGCATTTT
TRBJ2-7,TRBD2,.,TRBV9,CASSEGTSGSRDEQYF,TGTGCCAGCAGCGAGGGGACTAGCGGGTCCCGGGACGAGCAGTACTTC
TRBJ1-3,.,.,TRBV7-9,CASSLNSQGVGNTIYF,TGTGCCAGCAGCTTAAACTCCCAGGGCGTTGGAAACACCATATATTTT
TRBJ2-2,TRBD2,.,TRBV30,CAWSATSGRSGGELFF,TGTGCCTGGAGTGCAACTAGCGGGAGATCCGGCGGGGAGCTGTTTTTT
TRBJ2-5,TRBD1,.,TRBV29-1,CSVTLLGQVPSETQYF,TGCAGCGTCACCCTTCTCGGACAGGTACCCTCAGAGACCCAGTACTTC
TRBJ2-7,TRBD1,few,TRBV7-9,CASSLASGQYYEQYF,TGTGCCAGCAGCTTAGCTTCGGGACAGTACTACGAGCAGTACTTC
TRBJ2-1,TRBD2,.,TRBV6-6,CASSYRTSGSNEQFF,TGTGCCAGCAGTTACCGGACTAGCGGGAGCAATGAGCAGTTCTTC
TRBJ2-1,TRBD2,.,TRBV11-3,CASSLESGGYNEQFF,TGTGCCAGCAGCTTAGAAAGCGGGGGATACAATGAGCAGTTCTTC
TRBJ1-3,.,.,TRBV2,CASAPGFSGNTIYF,TGTGCCAGTGCCCCGGGGTTCTCTGGAAACACCATATATTTT
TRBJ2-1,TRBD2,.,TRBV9,CASSFAGTSGRNEQFF,TGTGCCAGCAGCTTCGCCGGGACTAGCGGGAGAAATGAGCAGTTCTTC
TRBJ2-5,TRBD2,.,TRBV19,CASRGREGRETQYF,TGTGCCAGTAGGGGACGGGAGGGCCGAGAGACCCAGTACTTC
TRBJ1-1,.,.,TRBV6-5,CASSYRGERNTEAFF,TGTGCCAGCAGTTACAGAGGTGAGAGGAACACTGAAGCTTTCTTT
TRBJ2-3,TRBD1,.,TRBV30,CAWSTRTGADTQYF,TGTGCCTGGAGTACCCGGACAGGGGCAGATACGCAGTATTTT
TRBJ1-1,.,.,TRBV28,CASSSSTVNTEAFF,TGTGCCAGCAGTTCATCGACAGTAAACACTGAAGCTTTCTTT
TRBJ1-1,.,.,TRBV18,CASSPPPGVDARAFF,TGTGCCAGCTCACCACCGCCGGGGGTCGACGCCCGGGCTTTCTTT
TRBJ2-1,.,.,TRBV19,CASSIGLSSYNEQFF,TGTGCCAGTAGTATAGGACTGAGCTCCTACAATGAGCAGTTCTTC
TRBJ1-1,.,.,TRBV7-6,CASSLQENTEAFF,TGTGCCAGCAGCTTACAGGAGAACACTGAAGCTTTCTTT
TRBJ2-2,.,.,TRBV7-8,CATGAGELFF,TGTGCCACCGGTGCCGGGGAGCTGTTTTTT
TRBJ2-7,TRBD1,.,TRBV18,CASSPGAGGTYEQYF,TGTGCCAGCTCCCCCGGGGCAGGGGGAACCTACGAGCAGTACTTC
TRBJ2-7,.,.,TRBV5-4,CASSLWGLSSYEQYF,TGTGCCAGCAGCTTGTGGGGCCTCAGCTCCTACGAGCAGTACTTC
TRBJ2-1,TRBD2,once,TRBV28,CASSISGSYNEQFF,TGTGCCAGCAGCATTAGCGGGTCCTACAATGAGCAGTTCTTC
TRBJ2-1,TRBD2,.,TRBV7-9,CASSSTSGAGYNEQFF,TGTGCCAGCAGCTCGACTAGCGGAGCTGGGTACAATGAGCAGTTCTTC
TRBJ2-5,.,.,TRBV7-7,CASSLGSGAQYF,TGTGCTAGCAGCTTAGGTTCGGGTGCCCAGTACTTC
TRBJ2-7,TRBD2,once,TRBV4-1,CASSRILAGDYYEQYF,TGCGCCAGCAGCCGCATCTTAGCGGGAGACTACTACGAGCAGTACTTC
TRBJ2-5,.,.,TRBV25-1,CASSEYAGGQETQYF,TGTGCCAGCAGTGAATATGCCGGCGGCCAGGAGACCCAGTACTTC
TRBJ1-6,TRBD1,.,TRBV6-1,CASSVETGNSPLHF,TGTGCCAGCAGTGTCGAGACAGGGAATTCACCCCTCCACTTT